This T cell receptor (beta chain) was found in a study of shared clonotypes between healthy human individuals. V lost 0 bases and J lost 8; bases outside the gene matches: 5. Germline V gives CDR1 LGHNA, CDR2 YSLEER. The CDR3 totals 16 residues. At a deep level, the assay was run. Assay used: immunoSEQ multiplex PCR; TCRdb lists only in-frame clones, some missing. Of more than 2,000,000 clones in the sample, approximately 90% were seen once. In the case of this clone: Antigen specificity is unknown.

Study results and limitations: Naive CD4 clonotype sharing across a handful of donors was about 5%.

The chain carries TRBV4-3 and TRBJ1-6; TRBD1 matches 9 bases. The material sequenced was naive CD4+ T cells sorted from blood. Subset of the sample: CD45RA+ positively selected. The clonotype was recovered from a man aged 18 to 29 in good health. The CDR3 protein is CASSQETGGGYSPLHF. The CDR3 bases are TGCGCCAGCAGCCAAGAAACAGGGGGCGGGTATTCACCCCTCCACTTT.